A single T cell receptor (beta chain) is shown here with its context. In its sample, this clonotype was seen a few times. Its target antigen remains unknown. Per-base qualities were not stored, and no clone one base away is much larger. This specimen comes from a study of T-cell reconstitution after alpha-beta-depleted transplantation in children (dated by TCRdb to the mid-2010s). Notes on the research overall: T-cell immune reconstitution after TCRalphabeta/CD19-depleted allogeneic hematopoietic cell transplantation in children was quantitatively tracked in the study by means of TCR repertoire profiling.

Taken from the germline V gene, the CDR1 and CDR2 loops are SGHTA and FQGNSA. The CDR3 goes from the cysteine to the phenylalanine over 15 residues. Here the CDR3 DNA is all that survives: 45 bases in frame from base 1. Cut back by 5 bases and 1 base, the V and J ends lie 15 bases apart. The receptor library was made with PCR. TCRdb records Illumina HiSeq 2500 as the sequencer. To normalize quantification of the TCRbeta repertoire, the TCR libraries were built with molecular barcoding that relied on unique molecular identifiers. The public sequencing data were trimmed at Q25 with fastp and processed into clonotypes with MiXCR by TCRdb, which kept only in-frame beta chains. Duplicate CDR3 protein sequences are folded into a single record with the most common DNA and genes. The sample records some 490,000 distinct CDR3 sequences, around 12% of which are singletons. Around 6.1% of the sample lies in the top ten.

Sequencing was performed on PBMCs from the stem cell graft donor, taken from the stem cell graft. This sequence uses TRBV7-2 and TRBJ2-7, with the D assignment possibly TRBD1 or TRBD2, given 5 matching bases for each. This sequence originates from a human donor who donated a stem cell graft to a child with combined immunodeficiency. The DNA sequence is given as TGTGCCAGCAGCAAGGGGACGGTTCCTTCCTACGAGCAGTACTTC. It translates as CASSKGTVPSYEQYF.